This T cell receptor (beta chain) stems from a study of T cell responses to AZD1222 COVID-19 vaccine. Clones were sequenced by immunoSEQ multiplex PCR, and TCRdb holds only the in-frame ones, with some missing. Of roughly 80,000 clones listed, 90% are singletons. Overall study results and limits: Increases in Spike-specific TCR breadth and depth were seen after two AZD1222 doses.

Germline CDR1 LNHNV, CDR2 YYDKDF (reference sequence). Trimming removed 0 bases from V and 4 bases from J, with 13 bases in between. This CDR3 spans 16 amino acids. Notes on this clone: As yet, its antigen is unknown.

Here the sequenced sample was peripheral blood, taken 28 days after the second AZD1222 dose. The J gene is TRBJ1-5, the V gene TRBV15; D uncertain. The TCR comes from an adult who received the AZD1222 COVID-19 vaccine. The CDR3 nucleotides read TGTGCCACCAGCAGAGATCAGCAGGTGCCGAATCAGCCCCAGCATTTT. It is translated as CATSRDQQVPNQPQHF.